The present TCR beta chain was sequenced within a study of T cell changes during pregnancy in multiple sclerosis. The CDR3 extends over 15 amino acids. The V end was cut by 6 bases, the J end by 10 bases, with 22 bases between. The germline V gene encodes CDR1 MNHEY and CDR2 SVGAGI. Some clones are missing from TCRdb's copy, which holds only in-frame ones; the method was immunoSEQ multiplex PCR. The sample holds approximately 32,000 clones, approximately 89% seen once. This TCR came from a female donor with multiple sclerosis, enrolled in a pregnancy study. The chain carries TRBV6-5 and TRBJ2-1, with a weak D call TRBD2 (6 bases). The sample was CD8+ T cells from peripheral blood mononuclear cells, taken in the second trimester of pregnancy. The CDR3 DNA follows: TGTGCCAGCAGCGACACGGGAGCCCACTCCGGGGAGCAGTTCTTC. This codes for CASSDTGAHSGEQFF.